This T cell receptor beta chain was identified in a study of a mutant IDH1 vaccine in newly diagnosed glioma. Study summary: Patients began vaccination 4-6 weeks after radiotherapy alone, or with temozolomide cycles. Receipt of radiotherapy, temozolomide, or both preceded the study, and most received both. At week 47 came visit V13, while visit V12 had come at week 35.

As concerns this clone: The antigen is undetermined.

Generated by immunoSEQ multiplex PCR, the TCRdb table keeps only in-frame clones and is missing some. The table lists about 94,000 clones, 85% to 90% of them singletons, with 0.7% to 0.95% in the top ten. Described time point: week 47, end of study. Topical imiquimod was applied with each vaccine dose, which held 300 ug of mutant IDH1 20-mer peptide. The material sequenced was PBMCs, taken from a glioma patient whose treatment included an IDH1 peptide vaccine. This sequence originates from a woman in her forties or fifties with glioma.

Here the CDR3 reads CASGFIGTGEDTQYF. CDR3 in DNA: TGTGCTAGTGGTTTTATCGGGACCGGTGAAGATACGCAGTATTTT. V gene TRBV12-5 combines with J gene TRBJ2-3; D is perhaps TRBD1 or TRBD2 (5 bases each). The germline V and J ends were trimmed by 3 bases and 5 bases, with 15 bases remaining between them. The CDR3 has 15 amino acids. Germline V lookup: CDR1 LGHNT, CDR2 FRNRAP.